This entry concerns a single TCR beta chain. This clonotype has a count of ten or more. The target of this receptor is not known. There are no base qualities to consult, and no much larger clone falls within one base. Six healthy women forming three monozygous twin pairs were used as donors. All three twin pairs had been reared together and were thought likely to have met the same infectious agents and vaccines. RNA was isolated from peripheral blood mononuclear cells and used to prepare TCR cDNA libraries. The sample comes from a study of identical twins' blood T cells (dated by TCRdb to 2013 to 2014). For the wider study: The approximately 12 libraries, six for the alpha chain and six for the beta chain, together yielded some 50 million Illumina reads. To assess how genetics influences repertoire formation, the study used next-generation sequencing to compare the TCR alpha and beta chain repertoires of three pairs of monozygous twins.

Library preparation employed 5' RACE. Instrument used: Illumina Genome Analyzer IIx. The RNA-based TCR cDNA libraries were made using a previously described protocol that was modified in several ways. To prevent cross-contamination, barcodes specific to each sample were added to both ends of every TCR cDNA library during cDNA synthesis and amplification. Per the authors' processing: Each individual had between about 90,000 and nearly 550,000 identified clonotypes, and each library contained roughly 2.2 to 3.6 million CDR3-containing reads. After reads with improper barcode index combinations were thrown out, a cloneset for each library was built using the MiTCR software. While assembling CDR3 clonotypes, MiTCR corrected PCR and sequencing errors and either filtered or rescued low-quality reads. Artificial out-of-frame clonotypes were removed by being mapped to in-frame sequences, with one indel in the CDR3 allowed. To measure how similar V and J gene usage was between donors, Jensen-Shannon divergence was divided by mean entropy. The public reads were quality trimmed at Q25 with fastp and then assembled into clones with MiXCR by TCRdb, keeping productive beta chains. For every CDR3 protein sequence, its rows merge into one entry that carries the most common genes and DNA. TCRdb, not the authors, supplied the V and J calls. The sample table contains 300,000 to 400,000 distinct CDR3 sequences; only one count was recorded for roughly 31% of them. Roughly 5.5% of the sample goes to the ten largest clones.

What the study reported, not specific to this receptor: Because the twins were raised together, environmental influences could not be ruled out as an explanation for the similarity between twins. The proposed role of the TCRalpha J segment in MHC recognition during thymic selection was stated to require validation by independent studies. How many CDR3 clonotypes two donors shared depended mainly on the product of their cloneset sizes, and the twins did not clearly stray from this trend. Looking at the most abundant TCRbeta clonotypes, every donor had more CDR3 sequences in common with her twin than with unrelated donors. V gene usage was reported to be markedly more similar within twin pairs than between unrelated donors, even among non-selected out-of-frame TCRbeta clonotypes.

This TCR was sampled from a woman aged 18-49 years in good health. Material for sequencing was PBMCs.

The encoded CDR3 is CASSQGYDRPDYGYTF. The nucleotide sequence is TGTGCCAGCAGCCAAGGCTACGACAGGCCGGACTATGGCTACACCTTC. The chain links TRBV14 with TRBJ1-2, with a tentative D gene TRBD1 over 6 matching bases. Looking up the germline V gene yields CDR1 SGHDN and CDR2 FVKESK. The CDR3 runs 16 residues from the cysteine to the phenylalanine. Only the CDR3 DNA stays, 48 bases, in frame from base 1. Deletion took 1 base off V and 3 bases off J, with a span of 15 bases between the germline ends.